Here is one T cell receptor (beta chain) with its context. Its matching antigen is unknown. This sample also contains other DNA sequences that code for the same CDR3. The sample originates from a study of T cells in narcolepsy. Produced via immunoSEQ multiplex PCR; TCRdb's table is partial and in-frame only. The sample records 15,000 to 16,000 clones, 85% being singletons. General study points: Same-patient CSF and blood CD4+ T cell clonotypes included HCRT-specific and TRIB2-specific autoreactive ones. Autoreactive clonotypes reportedly recurred in blood of same and different patients, not controls.

The CDR3 has 15 residues. The germline V gene has CDR1 SGHRS and CDR2 YFSETQ. Trimming pared 0 bases from V and 0 bases from J, leaving 9 bases between. The receptor was isolated from a human donor in good health. The chain uses TRBV5-1 and TRBJ1-2, with D uncertain. Sequencing used memory (CD45RA-) CD4+ T cells from blood. As DNA, the CDR3 is TGCGCCAGCAGCTTGGGGGCAGGACCTAACTATGGCTACACCTTC. This gives the protein CASSLGAGPNYGYTF. The full variable domain, completed using reference TRBV5-1 and TRBJ1-2, is KAGVTQTPRYLIKTRGQQVTLSCSPISGHRSVSWYQQTPGQGLQFLFEYFSETQRNKGNFPGRFSGRQFSNSRSEMNVSTLELGDSALYLCASSLGAGPNYGYTFGSGTRLTVV.